This T cell receptor (beta chain) was identified during a study of blood T cells in healthy people across ages. This CDR3 comprises 15 residues. CDR1 is LNHNV, CDR2 YYDKDF, per germline (reference sequence). With 5 bases clipped from V and 5 bases from J, the junction kept 12 bases outside the gene matches. Study results and limitations: Both naive CD4+ cell counts and diversity were greater in long-lived donors than in aged donors. The study could not conclusively compare naive and antigen-experienced cells, given its unsorted PBMCs.

With regard to this clonotype: The antigen remains unidentified.

A second PCR of roughly 7 to 11 cycles used a sample-barcoded 5' primer and a J-beta primer mix. Each CDR3 protein gets one entry after TCRdb re-called the 5' RACE reads with MiXCR. Of 1.2 million to 1.5 million distinct CDR3 sequences listed, about 43% are singletons. Individuals who donated were healthy Caucasians from Russia aged roughly 6 to 90. The chain is built from TRBV15 and TRBJ2-7; 7 positions agree with TRBD1. Source material: blood. The sequence was obtained from a woman aged 18-30 years in good health. DNA for the CDR3: TGTGCCACCAGCCAGAATAGTAGGGGGCTCGACGAGCAGTACTTC. This gives the protein CATSQNSRGLDEQYF.